Shown below are 7 T cell receptor beta chains from a single sample sequenced in a study of T cells in tuberculosis. Cells were sorted from thawed PBMC rested overnight and stained with GMM-loaded CD1B tetramer, viability dye and anti-CD3. C32 glucose monomycolate from Rhodococcus equi was loaded onto the CD1B tetramers. TCRdb's table, derived via immunoSEQ multiplex PCR, lists solely in-frame clones and lacks some. Of about 58,000 clones detected, 70% to 90% appear once; the ten largest clones hold about a fifth. Sequenced: CD1b-GMM tetramer-negative cells sorted from PBMCs. These receptors originate from an adult woman with latent tuberculosis.

The chain carries TRBV5-6 and TRBJ2-7; no clear D gene. The length of the CDR3 is 14 residues. Trimming removed 3 bases at V and 0 bases at J, with 10 bases between. Germline V lookup: CDR1 SGHDT, CDR2 YYEEEE. As DNA, the CDR3 is TGTGCCAGCAGCTGGGCGTATAGCTCCTACGAGCAGTACTTC. Translated, it gives CASSWAYSSYEQYF.

The V gene is TRBV2, the J gene TRBJ1-4; D uncertain. In germline, CDR1 is SNHLY, CDR2 FYNNEI. The V and J ends lost 2 bases and 8 bases respectively, with 15 bases between them. This CDR3 contains 15 residues. CDR3 sequence reads: CASSEILGVWEKLFF. CDR3 coding DNA: TGTGCCAGCAGTGAAATCCTGGGAGTCTGGGAAAAACTGTTTTTT.

This clone has only one observation. The CDR3 coding sequence is TGTGCCAGCAGCTTAGGACAGGGGCGTTTGGAGACCCAGTACTTC. Its translation: CASSLGQGRLETQYF. V usage is TRBV7-9 and J usage is TRBJ2-5, with 8 bases identical to TRBD1. Germline V CDR1 and CDR2: SEHNR, FQNEAQ (reference sequence). Trimming cost V 1 base and J 5 bases; bases outside gene matches: 6. CDR3 size: 15 residues. Drawing the rest from reference TRBV7-9 and TRBJ2-5, the complete variable domain is DTGVSQNPRHKITKRGQNVTFRCDPISEHNRLYWYRQTLGQGPEFLTYFQNEAQLEKSRLLSDRFSAERPKGSFSTLEIQRTEQGDSAMYLCASSLGQGRLETQYFGPGTRLLVL.

This chain uses TRBV10-3 with TRBJ2-1; 8 positions agree with TRBD2. CDR3 length: 18 residues. J gave up 1 base and V 4 bases, and 12 bases lay outside the gene matches. Looked up from germline, CDR1 is ENHRY and CDR2 is SYGVKD. The chain's CDR3 is CAISAPYGSGSSYNEQFF. In DNA form, the CDR3 reads TGTGCCATCAGTGCACCCTATGGGAGCGGGAGTTCCTACAATGAGCAGTTCTTC.

This clone was seen repeatedly, ten times or more. The V and J genes are TRBV18 and TRBJ1-3, with TRBD1 identical over 7 bases. Germline trimming cut 5 bases from V and 0 bases from J; bases unmatched to any gene: 10. The CDR3 is 17 amino acids. Per germline, CDR1 KGHSH and CDR2 LQKENI. CDR3 sequence: CASSLRTGSTSGNTIYF. The CDR3, as DNA: TGTGCCAGCTCATTACGGACAGGTTCTACCTCTGGAAACACCATATATTTT.

J is TRBJ1-1 and V is TRBV6-5, with a possible D match to TRBD1 (5 bases). Germline lookup yields CDR1 MNHEY and CDR2 SVGAGI. The CDR3 loop spans 13 amino acids. Deletions cut 6 bases from V and 4 bases from J, with 12 bases between. DNA of the CDR3: TGTGCCAGCAGGTTCCGGACATTCACTGAAGCTTTCTTT. This translates into CASRFRTFTEAFF.

V gene TRBV19 combines with J gene TRBJ2-3; 9 positions match TRBD2. CDR3 length: 17 amino acids. CDR1 and CDR2 from the germline V gene are LNHDA and SQIVND (reference sequence). The V and J ends lost 0 bases and 2 bases, in that order; junction bases with no gene match: 6. The CDR3 DNA reads as TGTGCCAGTAGTATAGATGGAGCGGGGGGAGCCACAGATACGCAGTATTTT. It specifies CASSIDGAGGATDTQYF.